One and the same sample provided the 22 T cell receptor beta chains below, sequenced in a study of cytomegalovirus exposure and HLA in healthy donors. Sequencing used immunoSEQ multiplex PCR; TCRdb keeps in-frame clones, though not all of them. The table has approximately 140,000 clones, 85% to 90% seen once; the top ten hold just under 3%. Sequences were obtained from PBMCs. These receptors all stem from a man aged 18 to 29 in good health and CMV-seronegative.

This chain connects TRBV19 to TRBJ2-5; 11 bases line up with TRBD1. This CDR3 contains 15 residues. Losses at the gene ends were 3 bases for V and 4 bases for J; bases not matched to a gene: 4. Germline V gene sequence: CDR1 LNHDA, CDR2 SQIVND (reference sequence). The CDR3 coding sequence is TGTGCCAGTAGTATTCGGACAGGGGGCCCAGAGACCCAGTACTTC. This gives the protein CASSIRTGGPETQYF.

This clone turned up a few times. This chain links TRBV5-1 with TRBJ2-1; a weak D match, TRBD2 (6 bases). The germline CDR1 and CDR2 sequences are SGHRS and YFSETQ. This CDR3 comprises 13 residues. V was clipped by 0 bases and J by 9 bases, with 10 bases between them. This CDR3 reads CASSLGLGGEQFF. The CDR3 DNA follows: TGCGCCAGCAGCTTGGGACTAGGAGGTGAGCAGTTCTTC.

The chain carries TRBV4-2 and TRBJ2-1; 11 nucleotides match TRBD1. In germline, CDR1 is LGHNA, CDR2 YNFKEQ. Losses at the gene ends were 4 bases for V and 8 bases for J; bases not matched to a gene: 10. The CDR3 spans 16 residues. In DNA, the CDR3 is TGTGCCAGCAGCCCAGTCGGGACAGGGGGTGTCGATGAGCAGTTCTTC. Amino acids: CASSPVGTGGVDEQFF.

This chain uses TRBV30 with TRBJ2-7; 13 bases are a match to TRBD2. Germline CDR1 GTSNPN, CDR2 SVGIG (reference sequence). The junction had 14 bases not matched to a gene; V was cut back by 7 bases and J by 2 bases. The CDR3 spans 17 residues. DNA for the CDR3: TGTGCCTCCTCCCCGACTAGCGGGAGGATAAGTCCCTACGAGCAGTACTTC. Translation gives CASSPTSGRISPYEQYF.

The J gene is TRBJ1-1, the V gene TRBV28; 11 bases align to TRBD1. J lost 5 bases, V lost 7 bases, and 3 bases had no gene match. The germline V gene encodes CDR1 MDHEN and CDR2 SYDVKM. The CDR3 has 13 amino acids. The CDR3 nucleotides read TGTGCCAGCAAGGGACAGGGGGATACTGAAGCTTTCTTT. It encodes CASKGQGDTEAFF.

This clone appeared a single time. The chain has TRBV30 and TRBJ1-3; D uncertain. V was shortened by 0 bases and J by 2 bases, with 5 bases between the two germline ends. Per the germline V gene, CDR1 is GTSNPN and CDR2 is SVGIG (reference sequence). This CDR3 is built from 13 residues. The CDR3 nucleotides read TGTGCCTGGAGTGTAACTACTGGAAACACCATATATTTT. This sequence encodes CAWSVTTGNTIYF.

The V call is TRBV27, the J call TRBJ2-3; no firm D call. CDR3 length equals 12 residues. V lost 5 bases and J lost 2, with 5 bases in between. The germline V gene has CDR1 MNHEY and CDR2 SMNVEV (reference sequence). The CDR3 coding sequence is TGTGCCAGCAGTCCAAACACAGATACGCAGTATTTT. Protein: CASSPNTDTQYF.

V is TRBV7-2 and J is TRBJ2-5; tentative D call: TRBD2 (5 bases). The V and J ends lost 1 base and 0 bases respectively, with 9 bases between them. The CDR3 is made up of 15 amino acids. Germline V CDR1 and CDR2: SGHTA, FQGNSA. The CDR3 region has the DNA TGTGCCAGCAGCTTAGAAAGGCGGGACCAAGAGACCCAGTACTTC. It yields the protein CASSLERRDQETQYF.

Comments on this clone: Distinct nucleotide sequences in the sample also encode this CDR3. This chain links TRBV5-1 with TRBJ2-2; the D gene is possibly TRBD2 (6 bases). Trimming removed 0 bases from V and 1 base from J, with 7 bases in between. CDR3 length: 15 amino acids. The germline V gene has CDR1 SGHRS and CDR2 YFSETQ. The DNA for the CDR3 is TGCGCCAGCAGCTTGGCCGGGGGGAACACCGGGGAGCTGTTTTTT. It specifies CASSLAGGNTGELFF.

This chain joins TRBV18 and TRBJ2-5; TRBD1 aligns across 8 bases. The CDR3 runs to 14 residues. V lost 3 bases and J lost 5; bases outside the gene matches: 5. Germline V gene sequence: CDR1 KGHSH, CDR2 LQKENI. The CDR3 DNA sequence: TGTGCCAGCTCACCGGGACAGGAATTCGAGACCCAGTACTTC. Protein sequence: CASSPGQEFETQYF.

The V call is TRBV7-2, the J call TRBJ2-7, with 12 positions matching TRBD2. The CDR3 has 15 residues. Germline V gene lookup returns CDR1 SGHTA and CDR2 FQGNSA. The V gene end was trimmed by 4 bases and the J gene end by 2 bases; junction bases not matched to a gene: 3. CDR3 bases: TGTGCCAGCAGCTCCTCTAGCGGGAGGGCCTACGAGCAGTACTTC. This gives the protein CASSSSSGRAYEQYF.

The chain is built from TRBV7-6 and TRBJ1-1; maybe TRBD1 (6 bases). The CDR3 has 16 amino acids. The V gene lost 6 bases and the J gene lost 1 base, with 18 bases spanning the gap. Germline values: CDR1 SGHVS, CDR2 FNYEAQ. The CDR3 sequence: CASSRLPGETNTEAFF. The CDR3 DNA reads as TGTGCCAGCAGTCGCCTCCCAGGGGAAACGAACACTGAAGCTTTCTTT.

CDR3 region: CAISESRAGDTQYF. The CDR3 DNA reads TGTGCCATCAGTGAGTCGAGAGCCGGGGATACGCAGTATTTT. V usage is TRBV10-3 and J usage is TRBJ2-3; D is uncertain. CDR3 length: 14 residues. V gave up 0 bases and J gave up 6 bases, with 10 bases separating them. Germline V CDR1 and CDR2: ENHRY, SYGVKD.

CDR3 residues: CATDRLNYGYTF. In DNA, the CDR3 is TGTGCCACCGACAGGCTTAACTATGGCTACACCTTC. V is TRBV6-1 and J is TRBJ1-2; tentatively, D is TRBD1 (6 bases). Trimming took off 10 bases at V and 1 base at J, with 10 bases between the two ends. The germline V gene has CDR1 MNHNS and CDR2 SASEGT. The CDR3 length is 12 residues.

This chain uses TRBV4-3 with TRBJ1-1, with 8 bases fitting TRBD1. Germline CDR1 and CDR2: LGHNA and YSLEER. The CDR3 sequence is 15 residues long. V lost 0 bases and J lost 5; bases outside the gene matches: 5. The CDR3 bases are TGCGCCAGCAGCCAAGAGGACAGGGTCGATACTGAAGCTTTCTTT. This sequence encodes CASSQEDRVDTEAFF.

V gene TRBV13 combines with J gene TRBJ2-7; the match to TRBD2 covers 7 bases. The germline CDR1 and CDR2 sequences are PRHDT and FYEKMQ (reference sequence). Trimming cost V 5 bases and J 8 bases; bases outside gene matches: 15. This CDR3 is built from 15 residues. The CDR3 region is CASSLTGGAAGKQYF. DNA for the CDR3: TGTGCCAGCAGCCTTACGGGGGGTGCGGCAGGCAAGCAGTACTTC.

The chain couples TRBV6-1 to TRBJ2-3, with D maybe TRBD1 (5 bases). The CDR3 is 15 residues long. V was clipped by 4 bases and J by 2 bases, with 13 bases between them. CDR1 and CDR2 from the germline V gene are MNHNS and SASEGT. The DNA of the CDR3 is TGTGCCAGCAGTGTGACAGCCTCTCCCACAGATACGCAGTATTTT. Amino acids: CASSVTASPTDTQYF.

This chain uses TRBV9 with TRBJ2-5; D may be TRBD1 (8 bases). This CDR3 has 15 amino acids. Germline CDR1 is SGDLS and CDR2 is YYNGEE. Trimming stripped 4 bases from V and 4 bases from J, with 17 bases between. In nucleotides, the CDR3 is TGTGCCAGCAGCCCCCGAAACAGGGGGGGAGAGACCCAGTACTTC. Translation: CASSPRNRGGETQYF.

The chain uses TRBV13 and TRBJ1-4; D is unclear. The CDR3 consists of 15 residues. Trimming pared 5 bases from V and 0 bases from J, leaving 10 bases between. Germline V lookup: CDR1 PRHDT, CDR2 FYEKMQ (reference sequence). Here the CDR3 DNA reads TGTGCCAGCAGCCCGTCGGGGTCAACTAATGAAAAACTGTTTTTT. This gives the protein CASSPSGSTNEKLFF.

V is TRBV29-1 and J is TRBJ2-1, with D tentatively TRBD2 (5 bases). Trimming removed 1 base at V and 6 bases at J, with 7 bases between. Germline V gene lookup returns CDR1 SQVTM and CDR2 ANQGSEA. The CDR3 has 12 amino acids. The CDR3 sequence is CSVEVGSNEQFF. The DNA of the CDR3 is TGCAGCGTTGAAGTAGGGAGCAATGAGCAGTTCTTC.

V gene TRBV15 combines with J gene TRBJ1-2; D gene unclear. Looked up from germline, CDR1 is LNHNV and CDR2 is YYDKDF (reference sequence). The V gene lost 3 bases and the J gene lost 4 bases, with 15 bases spanning the gap. The CDR3 is 15 residues long. CDR3: CATSREEAELYGYTF. The DNA for the CDR3 is TGTGCCACCAGCAGGGAGGAGGCAGAACTCTATGGCTACACCTTC.

The V and J genes are TRBV27 and TRBJ1-2, with 11 bases lining up with TRBD1. V shed 4 bases, J shed 7 bases, and the junction held 11 bases outside the gene matches. The CDR3 sequence is 16 residues long. The germline V gene encodes CDR1 MNHEY and CDR2 SMNVEV (reference sequence). CDR3 nucleotides: TGTGCCAGCAGTTATGATCCGGACAGGGGGCCAGGTGGCTACACCTTC. It encodes CASSYDPDRGPGGYTF.